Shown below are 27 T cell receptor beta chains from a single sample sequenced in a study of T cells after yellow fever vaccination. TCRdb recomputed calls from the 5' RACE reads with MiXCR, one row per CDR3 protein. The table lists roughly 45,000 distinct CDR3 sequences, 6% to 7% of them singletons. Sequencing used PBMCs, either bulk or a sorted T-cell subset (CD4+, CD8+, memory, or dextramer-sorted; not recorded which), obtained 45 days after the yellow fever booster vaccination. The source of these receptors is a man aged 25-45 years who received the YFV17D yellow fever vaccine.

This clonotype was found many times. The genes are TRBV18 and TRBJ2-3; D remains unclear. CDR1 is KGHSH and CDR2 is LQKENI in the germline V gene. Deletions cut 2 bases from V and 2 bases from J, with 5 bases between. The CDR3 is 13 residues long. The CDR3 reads CASSPTHTDTQYF. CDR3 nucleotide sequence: TGTGCCAGCTCACCAACACACACAGATACGCAGTATTTT. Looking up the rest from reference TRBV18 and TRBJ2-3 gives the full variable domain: NAGVMQNPRHLVRRRGQEARLRCSPMKGHSHVYWYRQLPEEGLKFMVYLQKENIIDESGMPKERFSAEFPKEGPSILRIQQVVRGDSAAYFCASSPTHTDTQYFGPGTRLTVL.

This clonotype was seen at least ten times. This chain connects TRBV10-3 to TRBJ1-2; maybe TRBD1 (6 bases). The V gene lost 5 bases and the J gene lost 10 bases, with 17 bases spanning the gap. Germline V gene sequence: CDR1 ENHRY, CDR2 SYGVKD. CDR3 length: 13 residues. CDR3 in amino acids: CAISRTGINDYTF. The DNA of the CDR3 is TGTGCCATCAGTCGCACAGGGATCAATGACTACACCTTC.

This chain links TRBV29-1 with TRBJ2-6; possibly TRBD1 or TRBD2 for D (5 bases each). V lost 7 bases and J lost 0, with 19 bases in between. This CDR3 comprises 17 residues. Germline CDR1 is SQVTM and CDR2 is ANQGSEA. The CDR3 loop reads CSAVFGTGYSGANVLTF. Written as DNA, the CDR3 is TGCAGCGCTGTGTTCGGGACGGGGTACTCTGGGGCCAACGTCCTGACTTTC.

The CDR3 spells CSVKPRQWEKLFF. In DNA, the CDR3 is TGCAGCGTAAAACCGAGGCAGTGGGAAAAACTGTTTTTT. This chain uses TRBV29-1 with TRBJ1-4; D not resolved. Trimming cost V 6 bases and J 8 bases, with 16 bases left between them. This CDR3 comprises 13 residues. Germline V gene lookup returns CDR1 SQVTM and CDR2 ANQGSEA. Full variable domain (rest looked up from reference TRBV29-1 and TRBJ1-4): SAVISQKPSRDICQRGTSLTIQCQVDSQVTMMFWYRQQPGQSLTLIATANQGSEATYESGFVIDKFPISRPNLTFSTLTVSNMSPEDSSIYLCSVKPRQWEKLFFGSGTQLSVL.

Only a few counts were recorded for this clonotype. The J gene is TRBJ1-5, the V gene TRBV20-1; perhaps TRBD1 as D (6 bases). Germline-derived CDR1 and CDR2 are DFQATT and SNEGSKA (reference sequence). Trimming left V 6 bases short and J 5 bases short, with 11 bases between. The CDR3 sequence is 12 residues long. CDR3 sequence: CSATQGDQPQHF. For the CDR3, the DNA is TGCAGTGCCACACAGGGAGATCAGCCCCAGCATTTT.

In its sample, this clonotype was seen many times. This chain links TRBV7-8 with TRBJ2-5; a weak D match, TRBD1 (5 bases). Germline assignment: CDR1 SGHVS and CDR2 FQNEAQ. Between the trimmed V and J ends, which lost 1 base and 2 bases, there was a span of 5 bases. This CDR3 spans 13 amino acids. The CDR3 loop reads CASSLGQQETQYF. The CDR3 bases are TGTGCCAGCAGCTTAGGACAGCAAGAGACCCAGTACTTC.

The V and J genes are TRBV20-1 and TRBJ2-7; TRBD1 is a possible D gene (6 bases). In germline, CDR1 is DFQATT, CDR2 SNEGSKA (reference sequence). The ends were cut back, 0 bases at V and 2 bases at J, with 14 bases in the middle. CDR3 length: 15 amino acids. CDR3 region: CSARDPRRGPYEQYF. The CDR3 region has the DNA TGCAGTGCTAGAGACCCCCGCAGGGGCCCCTACGAGCAGTACTTC.

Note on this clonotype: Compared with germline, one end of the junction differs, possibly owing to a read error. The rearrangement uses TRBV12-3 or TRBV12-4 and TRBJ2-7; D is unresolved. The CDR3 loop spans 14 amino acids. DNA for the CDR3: TGTGCCCGCAGTTTCAGTAACACCGTATACGAGCAGTACTTC. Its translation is CARSFSNTVYEQYF.

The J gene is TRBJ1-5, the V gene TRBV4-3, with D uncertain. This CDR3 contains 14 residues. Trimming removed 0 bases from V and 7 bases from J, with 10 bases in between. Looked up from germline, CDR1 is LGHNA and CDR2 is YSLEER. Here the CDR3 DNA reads TGCGCCAGCAGCCAAGAAACCGGGAACCAGCCCCAGCATTTT. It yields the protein CASSQETGNQPQHF.

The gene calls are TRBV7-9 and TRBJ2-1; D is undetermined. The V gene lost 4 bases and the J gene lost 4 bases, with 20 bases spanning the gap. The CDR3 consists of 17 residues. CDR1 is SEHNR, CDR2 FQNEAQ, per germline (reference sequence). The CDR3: CASSSTYSLESYNEQFF. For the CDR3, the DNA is TGTGCCAGCAGCTCAACCTACAGCTTAGAATCTTACAATGAGCAGTTCTTC.

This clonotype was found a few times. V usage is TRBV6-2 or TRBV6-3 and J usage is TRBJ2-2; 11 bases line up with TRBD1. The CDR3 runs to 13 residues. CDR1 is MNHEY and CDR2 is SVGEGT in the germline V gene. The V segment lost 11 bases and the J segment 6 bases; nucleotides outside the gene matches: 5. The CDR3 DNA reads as TGTGCCGGGAAGGGACAGGGGGCCGGGGAGCTGTTTTTT. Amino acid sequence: CAGKGQGAGELFF.

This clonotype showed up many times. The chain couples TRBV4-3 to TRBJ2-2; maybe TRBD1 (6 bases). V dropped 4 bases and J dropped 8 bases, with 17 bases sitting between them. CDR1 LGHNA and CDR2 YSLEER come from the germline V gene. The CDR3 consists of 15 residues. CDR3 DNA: TGCGCCAGCAGCCGAGAGGGACACAATCTAGGGGAGCTGTTTTTT. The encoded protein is CASSREGHNLGELFF.

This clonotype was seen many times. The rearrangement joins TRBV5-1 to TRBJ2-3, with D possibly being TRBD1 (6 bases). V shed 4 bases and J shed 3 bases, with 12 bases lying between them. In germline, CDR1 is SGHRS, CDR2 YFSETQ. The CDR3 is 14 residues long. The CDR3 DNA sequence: TGCGCCAGCAGCCCCAGCCAGGGGACAGATACGCAGTATTTT. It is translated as CASSPSQGTDTQYF.

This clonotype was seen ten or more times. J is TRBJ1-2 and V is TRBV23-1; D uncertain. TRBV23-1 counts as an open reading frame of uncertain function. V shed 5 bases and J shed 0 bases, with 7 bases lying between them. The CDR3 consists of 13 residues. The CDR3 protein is CASSFGPNYGYTF. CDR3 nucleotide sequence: TGCGCCAGCAGTTTTGGTCCTAACTATGGCTACACCTTC.

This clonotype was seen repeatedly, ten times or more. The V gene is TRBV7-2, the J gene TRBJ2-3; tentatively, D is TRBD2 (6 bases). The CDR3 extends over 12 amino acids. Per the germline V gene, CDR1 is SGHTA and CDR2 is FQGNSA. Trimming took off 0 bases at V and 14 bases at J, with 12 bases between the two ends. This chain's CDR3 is CASSLAGRESYF. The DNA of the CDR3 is TGTGCCAGCAGCTTAGCAGGTCGGGAGTCGTATTTT.

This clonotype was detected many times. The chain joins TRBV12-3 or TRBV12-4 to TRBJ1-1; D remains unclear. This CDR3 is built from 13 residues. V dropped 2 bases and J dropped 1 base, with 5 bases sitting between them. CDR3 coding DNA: TGTGCCAGCAGTTTAAAAGAGAACACTGAAGCTTTCTTT. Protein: CASSLKENTEAFF.

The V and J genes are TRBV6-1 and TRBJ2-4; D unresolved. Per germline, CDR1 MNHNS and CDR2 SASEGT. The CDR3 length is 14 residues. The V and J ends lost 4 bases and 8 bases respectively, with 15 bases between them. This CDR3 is CASSVNLGLDIQYF. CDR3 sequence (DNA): TGTGCCAGCAGTGTTAACTTAGGGTTGGACATTCAGTACTTC.

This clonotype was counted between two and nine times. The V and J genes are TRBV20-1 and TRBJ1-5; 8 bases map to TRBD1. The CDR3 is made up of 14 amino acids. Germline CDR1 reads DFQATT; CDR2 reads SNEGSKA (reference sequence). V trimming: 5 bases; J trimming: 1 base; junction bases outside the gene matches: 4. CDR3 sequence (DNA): TGCAGTGCTCCCCGGACAGGGAGCAATCAGCCCCAGCATTTT. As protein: CSAPRTGSNQPQHF.

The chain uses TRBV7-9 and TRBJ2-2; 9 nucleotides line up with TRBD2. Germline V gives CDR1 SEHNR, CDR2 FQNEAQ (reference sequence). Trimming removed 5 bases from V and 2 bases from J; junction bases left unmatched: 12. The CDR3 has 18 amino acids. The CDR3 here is CASSRPWLTSGNTGELFF. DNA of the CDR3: TGTGCCAGCAGCCGTCCTTGGTTGACTAGCGGAAACACCGGGGAGCTGTTTTTT.

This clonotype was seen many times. CDR3 nucleotide sequence: TGCGCCAGCAGCGATACTAGCGGGTCCTACAATGAGCAGTTCTTC. Residues: CASSDTSGSYNEQFF. The V call is TRBV5-1, the J call TRBJ2-1; 9 nucleotides align to TRBD2. The CDR3 is 15 residues long. V was pared by 4 bases and J by 1 base, with 3 bases of the junction left unmatched. CDR1 and CDR2 (germline): SGHRS, YFSETQ.

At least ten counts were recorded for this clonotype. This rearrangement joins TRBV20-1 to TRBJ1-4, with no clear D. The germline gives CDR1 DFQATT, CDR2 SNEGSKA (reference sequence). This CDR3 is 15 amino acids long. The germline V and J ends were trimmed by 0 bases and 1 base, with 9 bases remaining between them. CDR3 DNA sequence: TGCAGTGCTAGAGATCGCGGGAGAACTAATGAAAAACTGTTTTTT. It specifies CSARDRGRTNEKLFF.

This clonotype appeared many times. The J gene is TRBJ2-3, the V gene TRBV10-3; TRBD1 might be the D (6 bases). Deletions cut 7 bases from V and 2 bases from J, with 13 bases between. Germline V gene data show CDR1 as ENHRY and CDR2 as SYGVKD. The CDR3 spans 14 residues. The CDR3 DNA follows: TGTGCCATCATGAGCTCAGGGGACACAGATACGCAGTATTTT. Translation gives CAIMSSGDTDTQYF.

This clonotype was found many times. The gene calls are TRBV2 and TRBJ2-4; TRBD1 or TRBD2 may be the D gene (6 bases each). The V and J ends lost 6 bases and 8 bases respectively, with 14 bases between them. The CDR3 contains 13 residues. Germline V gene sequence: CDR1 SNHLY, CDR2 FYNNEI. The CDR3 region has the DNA TGTGCCAGCAGCCGGGGGCGCGGTGACATTCAGTACTTC. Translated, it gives CASSRGRGDIQYF.

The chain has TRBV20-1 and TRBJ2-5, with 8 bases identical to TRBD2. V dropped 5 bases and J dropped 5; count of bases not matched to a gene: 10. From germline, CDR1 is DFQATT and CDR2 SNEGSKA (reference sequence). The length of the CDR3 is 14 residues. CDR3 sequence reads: CSARAGGNRETQYF. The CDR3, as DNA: TGCAGTGCTCGGGCGGGAGGCAATCGGGAGACCCAGTACTTC.

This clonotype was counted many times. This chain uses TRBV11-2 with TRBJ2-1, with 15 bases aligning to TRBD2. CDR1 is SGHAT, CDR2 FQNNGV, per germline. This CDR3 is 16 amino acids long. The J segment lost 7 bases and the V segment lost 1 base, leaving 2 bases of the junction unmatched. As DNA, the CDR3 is TGTGCCAGCAGCTTAGCCGGACTAGCGGGAGGGAATGAGCAGTTCTTC. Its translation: CASSLAGLAGGNEQFF.

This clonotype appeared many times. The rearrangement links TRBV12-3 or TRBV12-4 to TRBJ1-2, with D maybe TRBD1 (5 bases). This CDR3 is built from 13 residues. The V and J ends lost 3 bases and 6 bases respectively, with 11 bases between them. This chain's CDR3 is CASSLVRGDGYTF. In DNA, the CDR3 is TGTGCCAGCAGTTTGGTCCGGGGGGATGGCTACACCTTC.

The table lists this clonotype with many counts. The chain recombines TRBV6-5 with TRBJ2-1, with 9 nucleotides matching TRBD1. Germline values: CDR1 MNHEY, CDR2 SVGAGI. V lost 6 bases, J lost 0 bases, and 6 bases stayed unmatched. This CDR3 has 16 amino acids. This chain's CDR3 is CASRSRTGVSYNEQFF. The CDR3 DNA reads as TGTGCCAGCAGGTCTCGGACAGGGGTCTCCTACAATGAGCAGTTCTTC.